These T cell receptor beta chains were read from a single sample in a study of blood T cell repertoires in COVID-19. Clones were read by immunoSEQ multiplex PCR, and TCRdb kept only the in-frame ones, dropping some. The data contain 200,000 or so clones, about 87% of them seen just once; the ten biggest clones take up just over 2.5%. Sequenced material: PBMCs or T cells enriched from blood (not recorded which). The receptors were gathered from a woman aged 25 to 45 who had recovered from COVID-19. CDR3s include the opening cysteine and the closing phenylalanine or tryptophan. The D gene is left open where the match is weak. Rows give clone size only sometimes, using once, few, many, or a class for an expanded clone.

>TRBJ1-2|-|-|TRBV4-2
CASSQDLGAGYTF
TGTGCCAGCAGCCAAGATCTGGGGGCCGGCTACACCTTC
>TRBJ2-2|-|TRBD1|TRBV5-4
CASRSRDRATGELFF
TGTGCCAGCAGGTCCCGGGACAGGGCCACCGGGGAGCTGTTTTTT
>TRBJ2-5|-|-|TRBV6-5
CASKKSEETQYF
TGTGCCAGCAAGAAGTCGGAAGAGACCCAGTACTTC
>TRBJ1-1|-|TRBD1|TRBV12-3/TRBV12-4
CASRKTGFTEAFF
TGTGCCAGCAGGAAGACAGGGTTCACTGAAGCTTTCTTT
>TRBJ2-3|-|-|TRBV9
CASSADRTVPSTDTQYF
TGTGCCAGCAGCGCTGATCGGACAGTCCCAAGCACAGATACGCAGTATTTT
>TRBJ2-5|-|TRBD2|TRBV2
CASSSTSGGHQETQYF
TGTGCCAGCAGTTCCACTAGCGGGGGCCACCAAGAGACCCAGTACTTC
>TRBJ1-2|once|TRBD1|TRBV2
CASSDNWTGGYTF
TGTGCCAGCAGTGATAACTGGACAGGCGGCTACACCTTC
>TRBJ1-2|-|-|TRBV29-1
CSVDYAGEGYGYTF
TGCAGCGTTGATTATGCAGGGGAGGGCTATGGCTACACCTTC
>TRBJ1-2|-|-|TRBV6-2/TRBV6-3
CASSPLGVSGYTF
TGTGCCAGCAGCCCTCTAGGGGTTTCTGGCTACACCTTC
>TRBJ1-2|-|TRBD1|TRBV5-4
CASNLDRASSSIYGYTF
TGTGCCAGCAACTTGGACAGGGCTTCCTCATCTATCTATGGCTACACCTTC
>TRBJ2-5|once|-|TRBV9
CASSDPGRQETQYF
TGTGCCAGCAGCGACCCTGGGCGTCAAGAGACCCAGTACTTC
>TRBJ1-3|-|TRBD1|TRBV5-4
CASSSGQGEGNTIYF
TGTGCCAGCAGCTCGGGACAGGGCGAAGGAAACACCATATATTTT
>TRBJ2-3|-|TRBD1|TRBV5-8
CASSFSGQPTDTQYF
TGTGCCAGCAGCTTTTCGGGACAGCCCACAGATACGCAGTATTTT
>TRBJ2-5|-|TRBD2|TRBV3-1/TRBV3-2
CASSQDRPSGQETQYF
TGTGCCAGCAGCCAAGATCGGCCTAGCGGTCAAGAGACCCAGTACTTC
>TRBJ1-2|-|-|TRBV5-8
CASSFRQVYGYTF
TGTGCCAGCAGCTTTAGACAGGTCTATGGCTACACCTTC
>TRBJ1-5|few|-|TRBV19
CASTQQKNPNQPQHF
TGTGCCAGTACCCAACAGAAGAATCCAAATCAGCCCCAGCATTTT
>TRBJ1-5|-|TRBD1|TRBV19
CASSQGGGPQHF
TGTGCCAGTAGTCAGGGGGGCGGGCCCCAGCATTTT
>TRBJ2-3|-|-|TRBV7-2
CASSLDRATSTDTQYF
TGTGCCAGCAGCTTAGACAGGGCCACTAGCACAGATACGCAGTATTTT
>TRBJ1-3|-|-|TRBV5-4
CASSPGTNGNTIYF
TGTGCCAGCAGCCCTGGGACTAATGGAAACACCATATATTTT
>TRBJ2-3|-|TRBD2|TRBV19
CASSQGLGADTQYF
TGTGCCAGTAGCCAGGGACTAGGGGCAGATACGCAGTATTTT
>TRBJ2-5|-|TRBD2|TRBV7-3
CASSLTSGGAQETQYF
TGTGCCAGCAGCCTGACTAGCGGGGGGGCCCAAGAGACCCAGTACTTC
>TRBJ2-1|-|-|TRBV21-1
CASRQGAEEEGNEQFF
TGTGCCAGCAGACAGGGGGCAGAGGAGGAGGGCAATGAGCAGTTCTTC
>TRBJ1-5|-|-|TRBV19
CASSSRGNVNQPQHF
TGTGCCAGTAGTAGTCGGGGGAACGTCAATCAGCCCCAGCATTTT
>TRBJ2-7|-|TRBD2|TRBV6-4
CASSSLAGDSYEQYF
TGTGCCAGCAGTTCTTTAGCGGGGGACTCCTACGAGCAGTACTTC
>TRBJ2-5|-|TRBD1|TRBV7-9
CASSSSGIDRAEETQYF
TGTGCCAGCAGCTCGTCGGGGATTGACAGGGCAGAAGAGACCCAGTACTTC
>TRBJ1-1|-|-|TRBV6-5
CASSYSFLSNTEAFF
TGTGCCAGCAGTTACTCGTTTCTAAGCAACACTGAAGCTTTCTTT
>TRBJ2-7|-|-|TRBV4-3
CASSQDRGSAAQGEQYF
TGCGCCAGCAGCCAAGATAGGGGATCGGCAGCTCAAGGGGAGCAGTACTTC
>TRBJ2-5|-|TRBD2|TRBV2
CASRRPGLVGETQYF
TGTGCCAGCAGGAGGCCGGGACTAGTTGGAGAGACCCAGTACTTC
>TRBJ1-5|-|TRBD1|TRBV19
CASSIVRGPQPQHF
TGTGCCAGTAGTATAGTGAGGGGGCCTCAGCCCCAGCATTTT
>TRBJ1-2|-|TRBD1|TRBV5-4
CASSLVGTDYGYTF
TGTGCCAGCAGCTTGGTGGGGACAGACTATGGCTACACCTTC
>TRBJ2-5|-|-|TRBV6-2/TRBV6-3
CASSYVGGQGETQYF
TGTGCCAGCAGTTACGTCGGGGGGCAAGGAGAGACCCAGTACTTC
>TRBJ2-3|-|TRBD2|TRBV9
CASSQTSGGTGNTQYF
TGTGCCAGCAGCCAGACTAGCGGGGGGACGGGAAATACGCAGTATTTT
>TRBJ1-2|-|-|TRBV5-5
CASSLADRRDDHYGYTF
TGTGCCAGCAGCTTGGCAGACAGGCGTGATGATCACTATGGCTACACCTTC
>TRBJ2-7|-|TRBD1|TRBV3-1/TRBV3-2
CASSHYRGQHEQYF
TGTGCCAGCAGCCACTACAGGGGGCAACACGAGCAGTACTTC
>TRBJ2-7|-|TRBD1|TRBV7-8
CASSLVGTGVHEQYF
TGTGCCAGCAGCTTAGTGGGGACAGGTGTCCACGAGCAGTACTTC
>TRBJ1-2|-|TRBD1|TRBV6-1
CASSERQGYGYTF
TGTGCCAGCAGTGAAAGACAGGGTTATGGCTACACCTTC
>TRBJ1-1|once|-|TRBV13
CASSPRQDGQAFF
TGTGCCAGCAGCCCACGACAGGACGGGCAAGCTTTCTTT
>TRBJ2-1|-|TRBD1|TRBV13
CASSERTGAISYNEQFF
TGTGCCAGCAGCGAACGGACAGGGGCGATCTCCTACAATGAGCAGTTCTTC
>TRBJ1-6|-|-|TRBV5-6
CASSLDPNNSPLHF
TGTGCCAGCAGCCTAGACCCGAATAATTCACCCCTCCACTTT
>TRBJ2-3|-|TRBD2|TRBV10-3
CAISENPGLAGLPGEGPDTQYF
TGTGCCATCAGTGAGAATCCGGGACTAGCGGGCCTCCCTGGGGAGGGGCCAGATACGCAGTATTTT
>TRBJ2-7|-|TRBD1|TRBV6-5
CASSYSNRGSYEQYF
TGTGCCAGCAGTTATTCTAACAGGGGATCCTACGAGCAGTACTTC
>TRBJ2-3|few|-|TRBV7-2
CASSLESRWDTQYF
TGTGCCAGCAGCTTAGAGAGCCGTTGGGATACGCAGTATTTT
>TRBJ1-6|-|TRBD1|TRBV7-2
CASSLEDRGLSYNSPLHF
TGTGCCAGCAGCTTAGAGGACAGGGGGCTCTCCTATAATTCACCCCTCCACTTT
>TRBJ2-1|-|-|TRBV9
CASSAEYNEQFF
TGTGCCAGCAGCGCCGAGTACAATGAGCAGTTCTTC
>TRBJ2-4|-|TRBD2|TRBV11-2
CASSSAGGRGIQYF
TGTGCCAGCAGTTCAGCGGGGGGCCGAGGTATTCAGTACTTC
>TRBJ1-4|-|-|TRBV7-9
CASSLTDTGPTNEKLFF
TGTGCCAGCAGCTTAACCGACACAGGACCAACTAATGAAAAACTGTTTTTT
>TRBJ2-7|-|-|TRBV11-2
CASSLVPEDTPYSYEQYF
TGTGCCAGCAGCTTAGTACCAGAAGACACTCCATACTCCTACGAGCAGTACTTC
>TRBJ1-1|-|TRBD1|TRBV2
CASMDRGVNTEAFF
TGTGCCAGCATGGACAGGGGGGTGAACACTGAAGCTTTCTTT
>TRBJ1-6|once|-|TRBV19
CASSFGWDKNSPLHF
TGTGCCAGTAGTTTCGGGTGGGACAAGAATTCACCCCTCCACTTT
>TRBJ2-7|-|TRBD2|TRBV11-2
CASSETPGLVREQYF
TGTGCCAGCAGCGAGACCCCAGGACTAGTACGCGAGCAGTACTTC
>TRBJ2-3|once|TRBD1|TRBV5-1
CASSITGVGTDTQYF
TGCGCCAGCAGCATTACAGGGGTGGGCACAGATACGCAGTATTTT
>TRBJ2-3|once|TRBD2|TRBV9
CASSVRGLAGGGGDTQYF
TGTGCCAGCAGCGTACGCGGACTAGCGGGGGGAGGGGGAGATACGCAGTATTTT
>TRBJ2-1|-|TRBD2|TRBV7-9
CASSSEGGGEQFF
TGTGCCAGCAGCTCTGAGGGCGGGGGTGAGCAGTTCTTC
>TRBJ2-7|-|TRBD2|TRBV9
CASSVEAGVDEQYF
TGTGCCAGCAGCGTAGAAGCGGGGGTCGACGAGCAGTACTTC